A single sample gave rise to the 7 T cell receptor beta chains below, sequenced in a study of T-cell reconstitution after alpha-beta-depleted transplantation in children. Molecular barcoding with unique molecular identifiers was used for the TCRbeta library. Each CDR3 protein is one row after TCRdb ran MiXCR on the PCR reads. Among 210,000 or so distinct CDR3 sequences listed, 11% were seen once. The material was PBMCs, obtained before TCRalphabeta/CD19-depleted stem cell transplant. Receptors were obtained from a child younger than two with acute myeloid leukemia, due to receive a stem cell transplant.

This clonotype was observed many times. The CDR3 loop is CSARSEPGLAGGPFSYEQYF. Here the CDR3 DNA reads TGCAGTGCTAGGAGCGAACCGGGACTAGCGGGAGGGCCTTTTTCCTACGAGCAGTACTTC. J is TRBJ2-7 and V is TRBV20-1, with TRBD2 matching 16 bases. Trimming cost V 3 bases and J 1 base; bases outside gene matches: 15. Germline V lookup: CDR1 DFQATT, CDR2 SNEGSKA (reference sequence). The CDR3 is 20 residues long.

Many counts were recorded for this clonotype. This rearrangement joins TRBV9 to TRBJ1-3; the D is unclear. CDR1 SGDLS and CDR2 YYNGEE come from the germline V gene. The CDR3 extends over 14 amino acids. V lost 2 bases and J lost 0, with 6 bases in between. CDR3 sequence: CASSVGNSGNTIYF. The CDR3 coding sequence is TGTGCCAGCAGCGTGGGGAACTCTGGAAACACCATATATTTT.

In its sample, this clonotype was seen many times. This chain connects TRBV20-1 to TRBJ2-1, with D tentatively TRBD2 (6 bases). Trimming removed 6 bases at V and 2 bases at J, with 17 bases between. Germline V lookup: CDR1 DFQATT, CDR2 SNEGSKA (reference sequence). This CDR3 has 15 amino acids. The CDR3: CSAAGFLTPYNEQFF. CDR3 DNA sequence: TGCAGTGCGGCGGGGTTCCTAACCCCCTACAATGAGCAGTTCTTC.

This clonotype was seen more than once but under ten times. Here the CDR3 reads CASSEYKEEKLFF. CDR3 coding DNA: TGTGCCAGCAGTGAATATAAGGAGGAAAAACTGTTTTTT. The chain uses TRBV25-1 and TRBJ1-4; D not certain. The length of the CDR3 is 13 residues. The V gene lost 0 bases and the J gene lost 8 bases, with 7 bases spanning the gap. Germline V gene data show CDR1 as MGHDK and CDR2 as SYGVNS.

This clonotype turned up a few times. CDR3 in DNA: TGTGCCAGCAGCGGGGACAGGGGTGGGAGCTCCTATAATTCACCCCTCCACTTT. As protein: CASSGDRGGSSYNSPLHF. The chain is built from TRBV11-1 and TRBJ1-6; 10 bases are shared with TRBD1. CDR1 is SGHAT, CDR2 FQDESV, per germline (reference sequence). Trimming at V came to 5 bases and at J to 0 bases, leaving 7 bases not matched to a gene. The CDR3 has 18 residues.

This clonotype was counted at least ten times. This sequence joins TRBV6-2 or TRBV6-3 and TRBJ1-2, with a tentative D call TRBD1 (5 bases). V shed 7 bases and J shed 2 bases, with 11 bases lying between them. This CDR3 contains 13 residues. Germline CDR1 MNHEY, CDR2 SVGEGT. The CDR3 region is CASKRDGNYGYTF. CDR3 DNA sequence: TGTGCCAGCAAACGGGACGGCAACTATGGCTACACCTTC.

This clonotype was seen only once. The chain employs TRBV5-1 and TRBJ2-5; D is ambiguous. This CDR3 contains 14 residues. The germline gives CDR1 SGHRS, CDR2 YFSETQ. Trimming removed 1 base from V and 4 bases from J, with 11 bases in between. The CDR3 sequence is CASSLFQYGETQYF. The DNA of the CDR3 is TGCGCCAGCAGCTTGTTCCAGTACGGAGAGACCCAGTACTTC.